Shown below are 21 T cell receptor beta chains from a single sample sequenced in a study of T cell responses to AZD1222 COVID-19 vaccine. Clones were sequenced by immunoSEQ multiplex PCR, and TCRdb holds only the in-frame ones, with some missing. The sample has around 120,000 clones, roughly 85% seen once. The specimen was peripheral blood, collected on day 0 of AZD1222 vaccination. Receptors originate from an adult in good health.

This rearrangement joins TRBV29-1 to TRBJ2-7; D is possibly TRBD2 (5 bases). V was trimmed by 3 bases and J by 1 base, leaving 10 bases between them. CDR1 and CDR2 from the germline V gene are SQVTM and ANQGSEA. The CDR3 consists of 13 residues. DNA for the CDR3: TGCAGCGTTGATGGCGGGCCGTCCTACGAGCAGTACTTC. As protein: CSVDGGPSYEQYF.

This clone came up a few times. The rearrangement links TRBV11-2 to TRBJ2-1; 10 positions agree with TRBD2. The CDR3 runs 16 residues. Germline assignment: CDR1 SGHAT and CDR2 FQNNGV. V lost 5 bases to trimming and J lost 5 bases; unmatched junction nucleotides: 9. The chain's CDR3 is CASSPVLAGPDNEQFF. CDR3 sequence (DNA): TGTGCCAGCAGCCCCGTACTAGCGGGACCCGACAATGAGCAGTTCTTC.

This chain links TRBV7-2 with TRBJ2-1; 16 nucleotides match TRBD2. The germline V gene encodes CDR1 SGHTA and CDR2 FQGNSA. The junction had 2 bases not matched to a gene; V was cut back by 5 bases and J by 7 bases. The CDR3 has 15 residues. CDR3 in amino acids: CASSPGLAGGNEQFF. The CDR3 DNA reads as TGTGCCAGCAGCCCGGGACTAGCGGGGGGGAATGAGCAGTTCTTC. The full variable domain, in which reference TRBV7-2 and TRBJ2-1 provide the parts outside the CDR3, is GAGVSQSPSNKVTEKGKDVELRCDPISGHTALYWYRQSLGQGLEFLIYFQGNSAPDKSGLPSDRFSAERTGGSVSTLTIQRTQQEDSAVYLCASSPGLAGGNEQFFGPGTRLTVL.

The chain links TRBV24-1 to TRBJ2-2, with D possibly matching TRBD1 (6 bases). V dropped 0 bases and J dropped 4 bases, with 17 bases sitting between them. This CDR3 has 18 residues. From germline, CDR1 is KGHDR and CDR2 SFDVKD. CDR3 loop: CATSDLQPRGRSTGELFF. CDR3 DNA: TGTGCCACCAGTGATTTGCAACCCAGGGGCCGGAGCACCGGGGAGCTGTTTTTT.

The V call is TRBV6-4, the J call TRBJ1-6; the match to TRBD1 covers 7 bases. There are 16 residues in the CDR3. With 5 bases clipped from V and 6 bases from J, the junction kept 10 bases outside the gene matches. Germline CDR1 reads MRHNA; CDR2 reads SNTAGT. The CDR3 loop is CASSFGTGTANSPLHF. DNA for the CDR3: TGTGCCAGCAGTTTTGGTACCGGGACAGCTAATTCACCCCTCCACTTT.

This sequence joins TRBV19 and TRBJ2-7; 8 bases map to TRBD2. This CDR3 is built from 16 residues. The germline V gene has CDR1 LNHDA and CDR2 SQIVND (reference sequence). V shed 1 base, J shed 2 bases, and the junction held 7 bases outside the gene matches. The CDR3 loop is CASSIVLAEDAYEQYF. The CDR3 DNA reads as TGTGCCAGTAGTATAGTACTAGCGGAGGATGCCTACGAGCAGTACTTC.

The gene calls are TRBV3-1 (or the pseudogene TRBV3-2) and TRBJ2-3, with TRBD2 identical over 10 bases. This CDR3 comprises 19 residues. CDR1 LGHDT and CDR2 YNNKEL come from the germline V gene (reference sequence). Trimming at V came to 0 bases and at J to 0 bases, leaving 9 bases not matched to a gene. The chain's CDR3 is CASSQETSGVTSSTDTQYF. For the CDR3, the DNA is TGTGCCAGCAGCCAAGAAACTAGCGGGGTTACGTCTAGCACAGATACGCAGTATTTT.

The chain combines TRBV10-1 with TRBJ2-5; TRBD2 agrees at 12 bases. The germline gives CDR1 WNHNN, CDR2 SYGVQD (reference sequence). This CDR3 spans 15 amino acids. With 5 bases clipped from V and 2 bases from J, the junction kept 3 bases outside the gene matches. The CDR3 is CASSRTSGGQETQYF. The CDR3 nucleotides are TGCGCCAGCAGTCGAACTAGCGGGGGGCAAGAGACCCAGTACTTC.

In its sample, this clone was seen a few times. This chain joins TRBV7-2 and TRBJ1-2; no firm D call. V was pared by 1 base and J by 14 bases, with 20 bases between. The CDR3 length is 14 residues. CDR1 and CDR2 from the germline V gene are SGHTA and FQGNSA. CDR3 in DNA: TGTGCCAGCAGCTTAGGGAGTAATTTAGGGATGGAGACCTTC. As protein: CASSLGSNLGMETF.

J is TRBJ2-3 and V is TRBV19; 9 bases align to TRBD1. Losses at the gene ends were 5 bases for V and 7 bases for J; bases not matched to a gene: 4. CDR3 length: 13 residues. Germline V CDR1 and CDR2: LNHDA, SQIVND (reference sequence). In DNA form, the CDR3 reads TGTGCCAGTAGTCCGGGACAGGGTTATACGCAGTATTTT. It codes for CASSPGQGYTQYF.

The chain has TRBV5-1 and TRBJ2-3; D is possibly TRBD2 (5 bases). This CDR3 region has 12 residues. V was clipped by 4 bases and J by 6 bases, with 9 bases between them. Per the germline V gene, CDR1 is SGHRS and CDR2 is YFSETQ. CDR3 nucleotides: TGCGCCAGCAGCCCTACTAGTGATACGCAGTATTTT. Protein: CASSPTSDTQYF.

The chain employs TRBV7-3 and TRBJ1-6; 8 bases are shared with TRBD1. Germline V gene sequence: CDR1 SGHTA, CDR2 FQGTGA. The CDR3 has 17 amino acids. With V trimmed by 0 bases and J by 9 bases, 10 bases remained unmatched. The CDR3 DNA reads as TGTGCCAGCAGCTTAACCGGGGCCAGGGGGCTCAGTTCACCCCTCCACTTT. The encoded protein is CASSLTGARGLSSPLHF.

The V call is TRBV7-9, the J call TRBJ2-5, with 7 nucleotides matching TRBD1. From germline, CDR1 is SEHNR and CDR2 FQNEAQ (reference sequence). The ends lost 7 bases at V and 0 bases at J; junction bases unmatched: 8. This CDR3 contains 15 residues. The CDR3 spells CASILGGSNQETQYF. The CDR3 nucleotides read TGTGCCAGCATCCTAGGGGGCAGCAACCAAGAGACCCAGTACTTC.

This clone was recorded a few times. J is TRBJ2-3 and V is TRBV2, with 8 nucleotides matching TRBD2. The ends lost 11 bases at V and 6 bases at J; junction bases unmatched: 16. The germline V gene encodes CDR1 SNHLY and CDR2 FYNNEI. This CDR3 spans 15 amino acids. The CDR3 coding sequence is TGTGCCGCCTATGAACTACGGGGGGGCATGGATACGCAGTATTTT. It encodes CAAYELRGGMDTQYF.

This clone was observed a single time. The genes are TRBV7-9 and TRBJ2-1; D is unclear. The V end was cut by 2 bases, the J end by 5 bases, with 7 bases between. Germline lookup yields CDR1 SEHNR and CDR2 FQNEAQ (reference sequence). The CDR3 extends over 13 amino acids. The CDR3 here is CASSLSTDNEQFF. CDR3 DNA sequence: TGTGCCAGCAGCTTATCAACAGACAATGAGCAGTTCTTC.

The V and J genes are TRBV18 and TRBJ1-2; no definite D call. Germline loops: CDR1 KGHSH, CDR2 LQKENI. The CDR3 covers 15 residues. The V end lost 0 bases, the J end lost 5 bases, and 13 bases lay between the germline ends. The CDR3 loop is CASSPPSRRYYGYTF. DNA of the CDR3: TGTGCCAGCTCACCACCGTCCAGGCGGTATTATGGCTACACCTTC.

This chain uses TRBV18 with TRBJ2-1, with 14 bases matching TRBD2. The CDR3 sequence is 17 residues long. The ends lost 2 bases at V and 10 bases at J; junction bases unmatched: 10. Germline-derived CDR1 and CDR2 are KGHSH and LQKENI. CDR3 in amino acids: CASSPYKGLAGDWEQFF. DNA for the CDR3: TGTGCCAGCTCACCATACAAGGGACTAGCGGGAGACTGGGAGCAGTTCTTC.

The chain has TRBV3-1 (or the pseudogene TRBV3-2) and TRBJ2-5; D might be TRBD1 or TRBD2, each matching 5 bases. The CDR3 runs 14 residues. Trimming took 4 bases from V and 5 from J, leaving 14 bases between them. Per the germline V gene, CDR1 is LGHDT and CDR2 is YNNKEL (reference sequence). CDR3 nucleotides: TGTGCCAGCAGCCCCGGGACGAGCTCGGAGACCCAGTACTTC. It codes for CASSPGTSSETQYF.

The V call is TRBV18, the J call TRBJ1-2; 7 bases map to TRBD1. This CDR3 is 13 amino acids long. In germline, CDR1 is KGHSH, CDR2 LQKENI. The ends lost 8 bases at V and 4 bases at J; junction bases unmatched: 7. CDR3 DNA: TGTGCCAGCCTTGAGGGGGCGTTCTATGGCTACACCTTC. Residues: CASLEGAFYGYTF.

This clone was found a few times. This chain joins TRBV4-3 and TRBJ1-1; unclear D gene. The CDR3 has 14 residues. V was clipped by 2 bases and J by 4 bases, with 11 bases between them. The germline gives CDR1 LGHNA, CDR2 YSLEER. This chain's CDR3 is CASSQSYGSTEAFF. Here the CDR3 DNA reads TGCGCCAGCAGCCAAAGTTATGGAAGCACTGAAGCTTTCTTT.

This chain joins TRBV7-9 and TRBJ2-3, with D perhaps matching TRBD2 (6 bases). With 4 bases removed from V and 5 bases from J, the gap between germline ends came to 16 bases. The CDR3 runs to 15 residues. The germline V gene encodes CDR1 SEHNR and CDR2 FQNEAQ (reference sequence). In DNA form, the CDR3 reads TGTGCCAGCAGCTCAGACCGGGACTCTAAAGATACGCAGTATTTT. Translated, it gives CASSSDRDSKDTQYF.